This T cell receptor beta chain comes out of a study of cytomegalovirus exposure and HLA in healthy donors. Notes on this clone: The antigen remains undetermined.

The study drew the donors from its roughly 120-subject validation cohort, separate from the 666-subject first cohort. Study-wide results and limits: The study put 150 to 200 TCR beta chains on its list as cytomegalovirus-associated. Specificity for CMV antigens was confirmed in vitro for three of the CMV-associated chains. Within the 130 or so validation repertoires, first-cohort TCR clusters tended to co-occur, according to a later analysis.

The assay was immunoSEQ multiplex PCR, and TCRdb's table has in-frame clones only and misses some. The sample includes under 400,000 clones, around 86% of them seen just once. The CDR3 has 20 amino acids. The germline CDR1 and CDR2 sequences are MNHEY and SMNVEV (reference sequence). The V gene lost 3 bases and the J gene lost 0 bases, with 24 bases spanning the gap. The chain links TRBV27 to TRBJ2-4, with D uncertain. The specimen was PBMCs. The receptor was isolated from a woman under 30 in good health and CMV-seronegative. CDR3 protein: CASSLRPVISADRAKNIQYF. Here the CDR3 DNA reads TGTGCCAGCAGTTTGAGGCCTGTAATCAGTGCCGACCGAGCCAAAAACATTCAGTACTTC.